This record looks at one T cell receptor (beta chain) sequence and its context. Germline assignment: CDR1 DFQATT and CDR2 SNEGSKA (reference sequence). V shed 3 bases, J shed 0 bases, and the junction held 10 bases outside the gene matches. The CDR3 is 17 residues long. The data originate from a study of blood T cell repertoires in COVID-19. In the original processing: Reference gene primer amplification in the assay estimated nucleated cell counts. Method: immunoSEQ multiplex PCR; TCRdb's copy keeps in-frame clones and lacks some. V, J and clone size reflect that table, while D and trimming were determined from the DNA. The sample lists 77,000 or so clones; around 83% were seen once.

Specimen: peripheral blood. The chain couples TRBV20-1 to TRBJ1-5, with 8 bases matching TRBD1. The receptor's source is a man aged 80 or over with acute or convalescent COVID-19. CDR3 sequence (DNA): TGCAGTGCTAGTGCATCTGGACAGGGACTTAGCAATCAGCCCCAGCATTTT. Its translation: CSASASGQGLSNQPQHF.